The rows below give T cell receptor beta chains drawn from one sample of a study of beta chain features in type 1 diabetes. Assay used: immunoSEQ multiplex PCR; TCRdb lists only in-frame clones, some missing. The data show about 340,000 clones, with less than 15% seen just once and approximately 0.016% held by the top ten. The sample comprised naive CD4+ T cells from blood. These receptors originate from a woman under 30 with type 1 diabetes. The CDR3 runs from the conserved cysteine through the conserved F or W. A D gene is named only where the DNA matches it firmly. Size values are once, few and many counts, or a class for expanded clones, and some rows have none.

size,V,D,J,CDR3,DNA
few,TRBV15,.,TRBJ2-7,CATSRDSHLTITYEQYF,TGTGCCACCAGCAGAGATTCCCATCTTACTATTACCTACGAGCAGTACTTC
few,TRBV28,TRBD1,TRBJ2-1,CASRGTGGSNEQFF,TGTGCCAGCCGAGGGACAGGGGGTTCCAATGAGCAGTTCTTC
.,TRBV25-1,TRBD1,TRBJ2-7,CASSELTGGAGEQYF,TGTGCCAGCAGTGAATTAACAGGGGGCGCGGGAGAGCAGTACTTC
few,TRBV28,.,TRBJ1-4,CASSLWQNNEKLFF,TGTGCCAGCAGTTTATGGCAGAATAATGAAAAACTGTTTTTT
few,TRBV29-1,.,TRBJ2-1,CSVVGRLSTNEQFF,TGCAGCGTTGTAGGGAGGCTCTCGACAAATGAGCAGTTCTTC
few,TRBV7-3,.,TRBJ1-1,CASSLTSPSEAFF,TGTGCCAGCAGCTTAACGTCCCCGTCTGAAGCTTTCTTT
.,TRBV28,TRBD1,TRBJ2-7,CASSLLRQGPYEQYF,TGTGCCAGCAGTCTCCTTCGACAGGGCCCCTACGAGCAGTACTTC
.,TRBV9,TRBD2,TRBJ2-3,CASSVGEGRSTDTQYF,TGTGCCAGCAGCGTAGGGGAGGGTAGGAGCACAGATACGCAGTATTTT
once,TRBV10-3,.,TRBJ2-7,CAIKQGPHEQYF,TGTGCCATCAAGCAGGGGCCCCACGAGCAGTACTTC
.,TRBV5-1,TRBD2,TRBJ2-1,CASSPGLAEEFF,TGCGCCAGCAGCCCCGGACTAGCGGAGGAGTTCTTC
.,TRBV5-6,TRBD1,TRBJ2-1,CASSPTGGNEQFF,TGTGCCAGCAGCCCTACAGGGGGCAATGAGCAGTTCTTC
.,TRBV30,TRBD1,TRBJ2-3,CAWSHRGPDTQYF,TGTGCCTGGAGCCACAGGGGTCCAGATACGCAGTATTTT
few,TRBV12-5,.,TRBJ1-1,CASGPGWTEAFF,TGTGCTAGTGGCCCCGGTTGGACTGAAGCTTTCTTT
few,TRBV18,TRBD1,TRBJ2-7,CASSPRDSYYEQYF,TGTGCCAGCTCTCCCCGGGACAGTTACTACGAGCAGTACTTC
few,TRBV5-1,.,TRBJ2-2,CASSLVGVPNTGELFF,TGCGCCAGCAGCTTGGTGGGAGTCCCGAACACCGGGGAGCTGTTTTTT
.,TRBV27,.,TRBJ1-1,CASSLRGLNTEAFF,TGTGCCAGCAGTTTAAGAGGATTGAACACTGAAGCTTTCTTT
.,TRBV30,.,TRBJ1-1,CAWRWATEAFF,TGTGCCTGGAGGTGGGCGACTGAAGCTTTCTTT
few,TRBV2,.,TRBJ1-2,CASRRGGNYGYTF,TGTGCCAGCAGGCGAGGGGGTAACTATGGCTACACCTTC
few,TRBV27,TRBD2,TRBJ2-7,CASRRTSGSRYEQYF,TGTGCCAGCAGGCGGACTAGCGGGAGTCGGTACGAGCAGTACTTC
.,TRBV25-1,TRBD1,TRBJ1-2,CASSEQGAGNYGYTF,TGTGCCAGCAGTGAACAGGGGGCGGGTAACTATGGCTACACCTTC
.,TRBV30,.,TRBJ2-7,CAWSVPQGSSYEQYF,TGTGCCTGGAGTGTACCCCAGGGAAGCTCCTACGAGCAGTACTTC
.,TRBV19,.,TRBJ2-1,CASSIPNQGSNEQFF,TGTGCCAGTAGTATACCGAACCAGGGGAGCAATGAGCAGTTCTTC
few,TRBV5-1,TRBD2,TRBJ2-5,CASSFGTSQETQYF,TGCGCCAGCAGCTTCGGGACTAGTCAAGAGACCCAGTACTTC
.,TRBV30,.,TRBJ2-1,CAWTGDSSYNEQFF,TGTGCCTGGACGGGGGACAGCTCCTACAATGAGCAGTTCTTC
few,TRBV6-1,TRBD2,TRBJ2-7,CASSRGGEQYEQYF,TGTGCCAGCAGCCGGGGGGGGGAGCAGTACGAGCAGTACTTC
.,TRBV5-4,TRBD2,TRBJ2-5,CASSLGGGETQYF,TGTGCCAGCAGCTTGGGCGGGGGAGAGACCCAGTACTTC
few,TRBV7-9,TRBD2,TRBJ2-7,CASSPGLNSYEQYF,TGTGCCAGCAGCCCGGGACTAAATTCCTACGAGCAGTACTTC
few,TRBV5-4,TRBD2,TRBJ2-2,CASSTGTSGRSGELFF,TGTGCCAGCAGCACTGGGACTAGCGGGAGATCCGGGGAGCTGTTTTTT
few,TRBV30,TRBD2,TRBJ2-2,CAWSVGLAGPGELFF,TGTGCCTGGAGTGTCGGGCTAGCGGGACCCGGGGAGCTGTTTTTT
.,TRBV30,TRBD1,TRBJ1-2,CARWTGFGGYTF,TGTGCCCGTTGGACAGGCTTCGGGGGCTACACCTTC
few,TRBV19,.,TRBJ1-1,CASSIPPMGADTEAFF,TGTGCCAGTAGTATACCCCCCATGGGAGCGGACACTGAAGCTTTCTTT
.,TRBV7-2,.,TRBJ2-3,CASSLAAGLFGTDTQYF,TGTGCCAGCAGCTTAGCGGCAGGTCTATTCGGCACAGATACGCAGTATTTT
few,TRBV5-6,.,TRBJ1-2,CASSLGPGLDYGYTF,TGTGCCAGCAGCCTTGGTCCAGGTTTGGACTATGGCTACACCTTC